This TCR beta chain appears in the sequencing data of a study of spatial heterogeneity in lung cancer. As for the study in general: Alpha-chain sequences were detected in numbers that were consistently lower than beta-chain sequences.

This clonotype came up many times. Time point in this sample: sample taken at primary tumor resection. In each case, whole RNA from tumor, nontumor lung or frozen PBMC was sequenced unsorted. The donors, about 74 patients with untreated early-stage non-small cell lung cancer, provided the samples. TCRdb fed the 5' RACE reads into MiXCR, producing one record per CDR3 protein. The sample consists of around 40,000 distinct CDR3 sequences, 5.8% of them appearing once. This CDR3 is built from 15 residues. V lost 2 bases and J 9 bases, leaving 14 bases between the germline ends. Looked up from germline, CDR1 is SGHTA and CDR2 is FQGNSA.

This chain uses TRBV7-2 with TRBJ1-6, with D maybe TRBD1 (5 bases). The input for sequencing was PBMCs, taken at surgery. This TCR derives from a male donor with early-stage non-small cell lung cancer. CDR3 in DNA: TGTGCCAGCAGCTTACAGGGCCTGAGTGGTTCACCCCTCCACTTT. Its protein is CASSLQGLSGSPLHF.